The following is a T cell receptor (beta chain) sequence with its context. The CDR3 end shows no conserved phenylalanine or tryptophan, and so a read error is likely. This entry comes from a study of blood T cells in healthy people across ages. V was clipped by 1 base and J by 0 bases, with 3 bases between them. The CDR3 is 13 residues long. CDR1 and CDR2 (germline): MGHRA, YSYEKL. A second PCR, run for about 7 to 11 cycles, used a sample-barcoded 5' primer plus a J-beta primer mix. In TCRdb, the 5' RACE reads were re-called with MiXCR into one record per CDR3 protein. This table holds roughly 1,000,000 distinct CDR3 sequences, around 25% found once. The same sample was also studied in work on T cells of mothers and their children.

The sample taken for sequencing was blood. The TCR originated in a girl aged 2 to 10 in good health. The chain has TRBV4-1 and TRBJ1-1; no firm D call. CDR3 in DNA: TGCGCCAGCAGCCAAGTCATGAACACTGAAGCTTTCCTT. It is translated as CASSQVMNTEAFL.